One and the same sample provided the 18 T cell receptor beta chains below, sequenced in a study of graft-versus-host responses after intestinal transplantation. The antigens these receptors bind are not known. The method was immunoSEQ multiplex PCR; TCRdb's version includes in-frame clones alone and lacks a portion of them. In the table there are about 120,000 clones, roughly 96% of which are singletons. The sequencing used unstimulated CD8+ T cells sorted from spleen or lymph node cells, collected before intestinal transplant. These receptors were obtained from a human donor who received an intestinal transplant.

This chain's CDR3 is CASSAPLGNYEQYF. CDR3 in DNA: TGTGCCAGTTCGGCCCCTCTAGGAAACTACGAGCAGTACTTC. The chain uses TRBV7-9 and TRBJ2-7, with D hard to call. The V and J ends lost 9 bases and 3 bases respectively, with 18 bases between them. This CDR3 region has 14 residues. Germline CDR1 SEHNR, CDR2 FQNEAQ (reference sequence). Using reference TRBV7-9 and TRBJ2-7 for the parts outside the CDR3, the full variable domain is DTGVSQNPRHKITKRGQNVTFRCDPISEHNRLYWYRQTLGQGPEFLTYFQNEAQLEKSRLLSDRFSAERPKGSFSTLEIQRTEQGDSAMYLCASSAPLGNYEQYFGPGTRLTVT.

This clone came up once. The rearrangement uses TRBV30 and TRBJ2-1; maybe TRBD1 (6 bases). The CDR3 contains 12 residues. The germline CDR1 and CDR2 sequences are GTSNPN and SVGIG (reference sequence). Trimming took 5 bases from V and 7 from J, leaving 12 bases between them. The CDR3 sequence: CAWGTGNNEQFF. The CDR3 DNA sequence: TGTGCCTGGGGTACAGGGAATAATGAGCAGTTCTTC.

This chain connects TRBV2 to TRBJ2-1, with D possibly matching TRBD2 (6 bases). This CDR3 comprises 17 residues. V was pared by 3 bases and J by 4 bases, with 19 bases between. Germline values: CDR1 SNHLY, CDR2 FYNNEI. The CDR3 loop is CASSDTGTPGVYNEQFF. As DNA, the CDR3 is TGTGCCAGCAGTGATACTGGGACTCCGGGGGTGTACAATGAGCAGTTCTTC.

This chain joins TRBV27 and TRBJ1-5; possibly TRBD1 for D (5 bases). CDR1 and CDR2 (germline): MNHEY, SMNVEV (reference sequence). Trimming pared 5 bases from V and 0 bases from J, leaving 14 bases between. The CDR3 is 16 residues long. The CDR3 sequence: CASSRLSTGSNQPQHF. DNA for the CDR3: TGTGCCAGCAGTCGATTGAGCACAGGTAGCAATCAGCCCCAGCATTTT.

V and J are TRBV23-1 and TRBJ2-3; TRBD1 matches at 9 bases. TRBV23-1 is recorded as an ORF, its role being uncertain. J gave up 2 bases and V 0 bases, and 9 bases lay outside the gene matches. This CDR3 region has 18 residues. The CDR3 DNA reads TGCGCCAGCAGTCAATCGGGGACCGGGGACAGGGACACAGATACGCAGTATTTT. Protein sequence: CASSQSGTGDRDTDTQYF.

V gene TRBV28 combines with J gene TRBJ2-7, with D possibly called TRBD1 or TRBD2 (5 bases each). The germline V and J ends were trimmed by 7 bases and 6 bases, with 25 bases remaining between them. Germline assignment: CDR1 MDHEN and CDR2 SYDVKM. This CDR3 is 16 amino acids long. The CDR3 sequence is CASIEGRVRGPSEQYF. CDR3 nucleotide sequence: TGTGCCAGCATCGAGGGCAGGGTAAGAGGCCCCAGCGAGCAGTACTTC.

This clone has a single count. The rearrangement joins TRBV9 to TRBJ2-5; D uncertain. The tail of the sequence fits TRBJ2-7 better, so the J call may be wrong. The CDR3 has 13 amino acids. CDR1 is SGDLS and CDR2 is YYNGEE in the germline V gene. Here the CDR3 reads CASSTRPRDEQYF. CDR3 nucleotide sequence: TGTGCCAGCAGCACCCGGCCCCGGGACGAGCAGTACTTC.

The chain combines TRBV19 with TRBJ1-5; the match to TRBD1 covers 7 bases. Germline assignment: CDR1 LNHDA and CDR2 SQIVND (reference sequence). Losses at the gene ends were 3 bases for V and 3 bases for J; bases not matched to a gene: 8. This CDR3 has 16 amino acids. CDR3 coding DNA: TGTGCCAGTAGTATGAGGGCAGGGGGGCTCAATCAGCCCCAGCATTTT. Translated: CASSMRAGGLNQPQHF.

In nucleotides, the CDR3 is TGTGCCAGCTCACCAATTCCGACAGGAGGGGGTGAAAAACTGTTTTTT. Translation: CASSPIPTGGGEKLFF. The V and J genes are TRBV18 and TRBJ1-4; TRBD1 is a possible D gene (6 bases). CDR1 KGHSH and CDR2 LQKENI come from the germline V gene. The CDR3 runs 16 residues. V gave up 2 bases and J gave up 7 bases, with 17 bases separating them.

The V call is TRBV6-4, the J call TRBJ2-1; TRBD2 matches 9 bases. The V gene end was trimmed by 6 bases and the J gene end by 3 bases; junction bases not matched to a gene: 0. Germline assignment: CDR1 MRHNA and CDR2 SNTAGT. This CDR3 spans 13 amino acids. CDR3 in DNA: TGTGCCAGCAGACTAGCGGGCTACAATGAGCAGTTCTTC. Encoded protein: CASRLAGYNEQFF.

Worth noting for this clone: This same CDR3 is encoded by further DNA sequences in the sample. The chain employs TRBV7-9 and TRBJ1-1, with D maybe TRBD1 (6 bases). The CDR3 sequence is 17 residues long. V lost 8 bases and J lost 0, with 22 bases in between. Per germline, CDR1 SEHNR and CDR2 FQNEAQ (reference sequence). The CDR3 loop reads CASLLPQGSQLNTEAFF. The CDR3 DNA reads TGTGCCAGCCTCTTACCACAGGGTTCCCAGTTGAACACTGAAGCTTTCTTT.

On this clone itself: One end of the junction varies from germline; a read error may be responsible. The chain has TRBV30 and TRBJ1-1, with TRBD1 as a possible D gene (6 bases). CDR3 length: 13 residues. Germline assignment: CDR1 GTSNPN and CDR2 SVGIG (reference sequence). The CDR3 region is CAWNAVGGRADYF. The CDR3 coding sequence is TGTGCCTGGAATGCGGTTGGGGGCCGAGCGGATTACTTT.

V and J are TRBV9 and TRBJ2-5; TRBD1 is a possible D gene (6 bases). CDR1 SGDLS and CDR2 YYNGEE come from the germline V gene. V dropped 2 bases and J dropped 4 bases, with 15 bases sitting between them. CDR3 length equals 15 residues. CDR3 nucleotides: TGTGCCAGCAGCGTTACAGGGTATCGGGGAGAGACCCAGTACTTC. Protein product: CASSVTGYRGETQYF.

The rearrangement uses TRBV9 and TRBJ1-3; D uncertain. Germline CDR1 and CDR2: SGDLS and YYNGEE. Trimming took off 0 bases at V and 0 bases at J, with 7 bases between the two ends. This CDR3 region has 15 residues. CDR3 amino acids: CASSVGESSGNTIYF. CDR3 nucleotide sequence: TGTGCCAGCAGCGTAGGTGAGAGCTCTGGAAACACCATATATTTT.

The V and J genes are TRBV30 and TRBJ2-2; D gene unclear. In germline, CDR1 is GTSNPN, CDR2 SVGIG (reference sequence). The CDR3 spans 12 residues. The ends were cut back, 2 bases at V and 4 bases at J, with 5 bases in the middle. CDR3 sequence reads: CAWSPGTGELFF. As DNA, the CDR3 is TGTGCCTGGAGTCCTGGCACCGGGGAGCTGTTTTTT. The complete variable domain, with remaining parts taken from reference TRBV30 and TRBJ2-2, reads SQTIHQWPATLVQPVGSPLSLECTVEGTSNPNLYWYRQAAGRGLQLLFYSVGIGQISSEVPQNLSASRPQDRQFILSSKKLLLSDSGFYLCAWSPGTGELFFGEGSRLTVL.

J is TRBJ2-3 and V is TRBV5-4; the match to TRBD1 covers 8 bases. Trimming cost V 4 bases and J 4 bases; bases outside gene matches: 2. The CDR3 is made up of 13 amino acids. Germline V gene data show CDR1 as SGHNT and CDR2 as YYREEE (reference sequence). The CDR3 reads CASSLGQADTQYF. For the CDR3, the DNA is TGTGCCAGCAGCCTGGGACAGGCAGATACGCAGTATTTT.

The gene calls are TRBV27 and TRBJ1-2; D unresolved. CDR1 is MNHEY, CDR2 SMNVEV, per germline (reference sequence). Trimming cost V 3 bases and J 7 bases, with 12 bases left between them. This CDR3 region has 13 residues. This CDR3 reads CASSFGGPGGYTF. CDR3 nucleotides: TGTGCCAGCAGTTTCGGTGGACCAGGTGGCTACACCTTC.

The rearrangement links TRBV29-1 to TRBJ2-3; D tentatively fits TRBD1 or TRBD2 (5 bases each). With 5 bases removed from V and 0 bases from J, the gap between germline ends came to 9 bases. The CDR3 sequence is 13 residues long. CDR1 and CDR2 (germline): SQVTM, ANQGSEA. The CDR3 here is CSVRGGSTDTQYF. As DNA, the CDR3 is TGCAGCGTTCGGGGCGGGAGCACAGATACGCAGTATTTT.